The entry that follows covers one T cell receptor beta chain sequence. There is no known antigen for this receptor. One base away there is no much larger clone; base qualities are not given. The data are from a study of cytomegalovirus exposure and HLA in healthy donors (dated by TCRdb to 2016 to 2017). Turning to the overall study: An earlier analysis of roughly 570 of the donors reported about 280 Gb of sequence data and 95 million to 120 million unique TCR beta sequences obtained from about 200 million T cells. An early release that covered about 600 HLA-typed donors contained 300 to 350 gigabases of sequencing data and about 84 million unique TCR sequences. Of the roughly 430 genotyped donors, approximately 82% fell in the genetic ancestry cluster associated with self-reported Caucasian donors. The aim of the study was to test whether cataloging public T cell receptors could identify signatures of past pathogen exposure. The T cell repertoires of several hundred subjects were profiled by immunosequencing and related to cytomegalovirus serostatus. Besides the first cohort of roughly 660 subjects, a separate validation cohort made up of over a hundred different subjects was used. To predict cytomegalovirus infection status, the study brought together high-throughput TCR immunosequencing, statistical association of individual TCRs with disease status, and machine learning. A later analysis re-analyzed previously published TCR beta repertoires from 650 to 800 donors and added high-resolution HLA genotyping to study TCR occurrence patterns. Rather than using new phenotypic data, the later analysis identified candidate immune exposures from TCR beta sequences and from how often those sequences occurred across donors. In an earlier analysis of more than 550 of the donors, high-throughput TCR beta sequencing was used to judge whether each TCR beta V gene segment behaved as functional or pseudogenic. Donor age, sex, ethnicity and CMV serostatus were collected together with the repertoire data. A later genetic analysis used genome-wide SNP genotypes for about three fifths of the 666 donors, treating that subset as a discovery cohort. All discovery cohort repertoires had been generated using a single sequencing platform. HLA typing covered class I and class II loci at four-digit resolution. Typing coverage varied by locus: roughly 620-640 donors for A, B, C, DRB1 and DQB1; approximately 500 for DQA1; more than 600 for DPA1; more than 450 for DPB1. Because of strong linkage in the cohort, four or five DR-DQ haplotypes were treated as single units for association and clustering. On average, around 230,000 unique TCR beta nucleotide sequences were sequenced per donor among a few hundred genotyped donors of the cohort, with roughly 20% of those sequences being non-productive.

The investigation overall reported the following: Presence/absence analyses assumed roughly uniform sequencing depth across donors, an assumption that may not hold. In a later analysis, over 15,000 TCR beta sequences were associated with specific HLA alleles at a false discovery rate of 0.05. Most CMV-associated TCR beta chains appeared to be HLA-restricted in a later analysis, and the HLA associations seemed to be driven largely by CMV exposure. Because HLA typing was unavailable for some donors at each locus, only the typed subset was used in association tests. The cohort was sequenced for TCR beta chains only, and without alpha or paired-chain data the features that could be detected were limited. Correlated functional status among segregating V segments might reflect linkage disequilibrium, but an unknown experimental factor could not be ruled out. The sequencing pipeline was judged likely to have produced a cluster of highly shared sequence variants as a technical artifact. CMV serostatus was the only immune exposure information available for the cohort. A later genetic analysis reported fewer N-insertions in productive TCRs among donors in an Asian-associated ancestry cluster than the roughly 650-donor mean. Assigning TCR associations to individual alleles was difficult when HLA alleles, especially DR and DQ, strongly co-occurred. In both the original and validation cohorts, the classifier was reported to diagnose cytomegalovirus status with high specificity and sensitivity. A later genetic analysis associated a missense DCLRE1C variant with V-gene and J-gene trimming of TCR beta chains, and an independent cohort replicated the association. A further reported finding was that TCR beta sequences accurately predicted the HLA-A and HLA-B alleles for most subjects in the first cohort. Broadly in line with IMGT annotations, most TCR beta V segments showed up in productive rearrangements about 87% or about 30% of the time in an earlier analysis of 450 to 750 of the donors. In a later analysis, HLA-associated TCR beta chains were found to be more clonally expanded and to have lower generation probabilities than equally common non-associated chains. Because the 87-base-pair reads could not distinguish some IMGT-functional V segments, including TRBV6-2 and TRBV6-3, those segments were excluded. A later analysis found that TCR association rates varied across HLA loci, with DRB1 alleles showing the most associated TCRs and HLA-C alleles the fewest. In a later analysis, several top co-occurrence clusters were reported to appear linked to parvovirus B19, influenza, CMV and Epstein-Barr virus. In vitro tests confirmed that three of the cytomegalovirus-associated TCR beta chains recognize cytomegalovirus antigens. While some public TCRs were present in many individuals, most TCR sequences turned up only very rarely across donors. Because counts were too low, roughly 17 rarely observed V segments, including chromosome 9 orphons, were left out of the earlier analysis of approximately 500 of the donors. The authors suggested that the approach could potentially be extended to other disease states and immunological phenotypes. A total of around 150 TCR beta chains were listed by the study as associated with cytomegalovirus.

Library preparation employed the immunoSEQ multiplex PCR assay. For the multiplex PCR, a mixture combining 60 forward primers for TCR Vbeta segments and 13 reverse primers for TCR Jbeta segments was used. The CDR3 region of rearranged TCR beta genes was amplified from genomic DNA with a multiplex PCR assay. On the Illumina HiSeq System, the amplified TCR beta libraries were sequenced as 87-base-pair reads. The source study handled its data this way. In a later analysis, roughly 80 million unique TCR beta chains were counted across the roughly 610 repertoires, and approximately 9.9 million of these chains were shared by at least two donors. Raw reads were error-corrected and collapsed into unique sequences with a nearest-neighbor algorithm that merged closely related sequences to remove PCR and sequencing errors. CDR3 sequences were aligned to IMGT reference sequences to assign V, D and J gene segments. For a sequence to be retained, a match of at least six nucleotides to both a V gene segment and a J gene segment was required. A rearrangement was called productive if the CDR3 had no stop codons and remained in frame with V and J, and every other rearrangement was called non-productive. Following IMGT convention, CDR3 was defined as the stretch from the second conserved V-encoded cysteine to the conserved J-encoded phenylalanine. In an earlier analysis of around 640 of the donors, sequences lacking an unambiguous match to a single V gene segment were excluded. In an earlier analysis of approximately 590 of the donors, a V segment was called functional when productive rearrangements were above 56.7%, and segregating when the standard deviation between donors exceeded 5%. A statistical classification framework was built to diagnose cytomegalovirus status from the catalog of TCR beta chain sequences. V and J gene assignment, in a later analysis, came from comparing TCR nucleotide sequences with IMGT/GENE-DB human TR gene sequences. In a later analysis, CDR3 sequences and most-parsimonious VDJ recombination scenarios were assigned using the TCRdist pipeline. A later analysis defined each TCR beta chain by its CDR3 amino acid sequence plus V-gene family, and excluded reads lacking a unique V-gene family. A later analysis removed 550 to 700 highly shared, low-generation-probability nucleotide sequences to deal with suspected cross-contamination and a sequencing artifact. For each public chain, a later analysis derived a clonal expansion index from normalized ranks of inferred template counts within each repertoire. In a later analysis, generation probabilities were computed with a VDJ recombination model fitted to out-of-frame rearrangements, and the resulting probabilities were checked against IGoR. In a later analysis, hypergeometric tests were used to score TCR-TCR, TCR-HLA and TCR-CMV co-occurrence, with a repertoire-size bias correction applied to TCR pairs. False discovery rates were estimated in a later analysis by permuting HLA or CMV assignments 20 times. A later analysis grouped co-occurring TCRs with DBSCAN, adding TCRdist sequence similarity when clustering within HLA-allele-positive subsets. Co-occurrence clustering excluded repertoires with fewer than 30,000 or more than 120,000 public chains, plus five with anomalous nucleotide sharing. TCRdb provides this immuneACCESS table in a form limited to in-frame rearrangements. Some clones are lacking; in checked studies, under half of them reflect an unresolved V gene, and why the rest are absent is not known. The V and J calls and clone size were taken over from that table, and D and trimming were inferred from the DNA. The sample table shows approximately 190,000 clones, and about 87% are seen once. The top ten hold over 1% of the sample.

Based on the germline V gene (reference sequence), the CDR1 and CDR2 sequences are MNHEY and SMNVEV. Its CDR3 holds 18 amino acids, cysteine through phenylalanine. The kept DNA is CDR3 alone, 54 bases in frame from the first base. Germline trimming amounts to 1 base on V and 1 base on J, with 5 as the count of junction bases outside the gene matches. In total, just over 650 healthy bone marrow donors made up the cohort. At the time of sampling, every cohort member was nominally healthy, though immune exposures that went unrecorded were likely present. The donor tested CMV seronegative, placing the donor among the approximately 360 seronegative members of the cohort. A peripheral blood sample was collected from each donor, and TCR beta sequencing was performed on peripheral blood mononuclear cells. Genomic DNA extraction from the blood cell samples was performed with the Qiagen DNeasy Blood Extraction Kit.

What was sequenced was PBMCs. The chain uses TRBV27 and TRBJ2-5; TRBD2 agrees with 14 junctional bases. This TCR was recovered from a man between 25 and 39 years old in good health and CMV-seronegative. In nucleotides, the sequence is TGTGCCAGCAGTTTATGGGGCGGGACTAGCGGGAGCCAAGAGACCCAGTACTTC. This gives the protein CASSLWGGTSGSQETQYF.